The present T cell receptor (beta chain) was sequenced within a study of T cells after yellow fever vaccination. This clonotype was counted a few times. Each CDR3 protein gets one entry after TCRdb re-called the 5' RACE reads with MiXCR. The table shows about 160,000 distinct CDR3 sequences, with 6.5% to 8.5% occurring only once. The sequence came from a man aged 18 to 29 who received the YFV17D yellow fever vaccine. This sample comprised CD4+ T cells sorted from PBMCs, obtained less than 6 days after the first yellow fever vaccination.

The CDR3 nucleotides are TGTGCCAGCAGCTTCCCGGGGGTCCGGGGACCGAACACTGAAGCTTTCTTT. The encoded protein is CASSFPGVRGPNTEAFF. The chain combines TRBV11-2 with TRBJ1-1; D possibly corresponds to TRBD1 (5 bases). The length of the CDR3 is 17 residues. V was clipped by 3 bases and J by 1 base, with 18 bases between them. Germline loops: CDR1 SGHAT, CDR2 FQNNGV.